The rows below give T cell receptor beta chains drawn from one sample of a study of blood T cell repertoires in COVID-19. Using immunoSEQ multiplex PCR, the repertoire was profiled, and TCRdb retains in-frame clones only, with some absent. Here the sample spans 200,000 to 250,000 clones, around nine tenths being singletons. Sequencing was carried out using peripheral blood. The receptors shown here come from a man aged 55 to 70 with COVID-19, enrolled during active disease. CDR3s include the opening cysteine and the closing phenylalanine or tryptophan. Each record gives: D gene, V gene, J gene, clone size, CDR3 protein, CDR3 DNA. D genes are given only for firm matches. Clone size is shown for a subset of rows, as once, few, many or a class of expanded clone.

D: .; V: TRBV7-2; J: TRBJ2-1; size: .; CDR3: CASSFRWNEQFF; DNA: TGTGCCAGCAGCTTCCGGTGGAATGAGCAGTTCTTC
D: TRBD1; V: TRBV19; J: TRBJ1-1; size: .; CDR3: CASSRWTGGKMNTEAFF; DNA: TGTGCCAGTAGCCGATGGACAGGGGGAAAAATGAACACTGAAGCTTTCTTT
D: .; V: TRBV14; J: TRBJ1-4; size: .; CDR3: CASSQLPRGTNEKLFF; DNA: TGTGCCAGCAGCCAACTCCCCCGGGGAACTAATGAAAAACTGTTTTTT
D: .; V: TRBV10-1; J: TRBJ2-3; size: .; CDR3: CASSGAATDTQYF; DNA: TGCGCCAGCAGTGGGGCAGCCACAGATACGCAGTATTTT
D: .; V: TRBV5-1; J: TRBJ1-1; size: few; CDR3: CASTPDGANTEAFF; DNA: TGCGCCAGCACTCCGGATGGGGCGAACACTGAAGCTTTCTTT
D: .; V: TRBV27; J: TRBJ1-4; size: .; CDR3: CASSGGGREKLFF; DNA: TGTGCCAGCAGTGGGGGAGGAAGGGAAAAACTGTTTTTT
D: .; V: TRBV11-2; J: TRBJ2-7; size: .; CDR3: CASSSTVGAGLLEQYF; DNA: TGTGCCAGCAGCTCCACCGTCGGTGCGGGATTACTCGAGCAGTACTTC
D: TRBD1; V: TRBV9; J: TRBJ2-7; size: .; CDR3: CASSVSGTGVYEQYF; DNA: TGTGCCAGCAGCGTTTCCGGGACAGGGGTCTACGAGCAGTACTTC
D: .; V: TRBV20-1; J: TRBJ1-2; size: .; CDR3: CSASRQDYGYTF; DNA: TGCAGTGCTAGTAGACAGGACTATGGCTACACCTTC
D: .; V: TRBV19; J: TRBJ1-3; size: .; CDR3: CASSIPRFSGNTIYF; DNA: TGTGCCAGTAGTATCCCCCGGTTCTCCGGAAACACCATATATTTT
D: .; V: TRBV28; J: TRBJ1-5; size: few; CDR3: CASRTQVSNQPQHF; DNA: TGTGCCAGCAGGACACAGGTTAGCAATCAGCCCCAGCATTTT
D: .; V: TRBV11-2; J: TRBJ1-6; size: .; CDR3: CASSLGSAGLNSPLHF; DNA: TGTGCCAGCAGCTTGGGGTCGGCTGGACTTAATTCACCCCTCCACTTT
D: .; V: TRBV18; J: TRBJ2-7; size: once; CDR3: CASSPPGGDYEQYF; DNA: TGTGCCAGCTCACCGCCAGGAGGAGACTACGAGCAGTACTTC
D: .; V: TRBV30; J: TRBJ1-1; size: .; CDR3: CAWSVPSGTEAFF; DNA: TGTGCCTGGAGTGTCCCCAGCGGGACTGAAGCTTTCTTT
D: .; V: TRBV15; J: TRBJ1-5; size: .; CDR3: CATSKQDQPQHF; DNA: TGTGCCACCAGCAAACAGGATCAGCCCCAGCATTTT
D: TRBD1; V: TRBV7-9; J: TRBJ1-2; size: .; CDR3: CASSLAADRVGGYTF; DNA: TGTGCCAGCAGCTTAGCCGCCGACAGGGTAGGAGGCTACACCTTC
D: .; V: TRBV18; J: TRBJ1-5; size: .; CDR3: CASSLDGGNQPQHF; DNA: TGTGCCAGCTCACTCGACGGGGGTAATCAGCCCCAGCATTTT
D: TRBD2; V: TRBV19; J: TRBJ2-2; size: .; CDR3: CASSMLAGGPTGELFF; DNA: TGTGCCAGTAGTATGTTAGCGGGGGGACCCACCGGGGAGCTGTTTTTT
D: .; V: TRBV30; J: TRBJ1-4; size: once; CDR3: CAWRRTTATNEKLFF; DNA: TGTGCCTGGAGAAGGACAACTGCAACTAATGAAAAACTGTTTTTT
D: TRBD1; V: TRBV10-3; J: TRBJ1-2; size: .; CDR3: CAISESYRGYGYTF; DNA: TGTGCCATCAGTGAGTCGTACAGGGGTTATGGCTACACCTTC
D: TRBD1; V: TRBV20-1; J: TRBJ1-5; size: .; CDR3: CSASSEGAGQPQHF; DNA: TGCAGTGCTAGTAGTGAGGGGGCCGGCCAGCCCCAGCATTTT
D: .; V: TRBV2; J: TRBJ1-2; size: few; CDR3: CASSENLQRANYGYTF; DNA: TGTGCCAGCAGTGAAAATCTCCAGCGGGCTAACTATGGCTACACCTTC
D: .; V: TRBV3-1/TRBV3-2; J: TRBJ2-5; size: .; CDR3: CASSPESGSPETQYF; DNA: TGTGCCAGCAGCCCAGAGAGTGGTAGCCCAGAGACCCAGTACTTC
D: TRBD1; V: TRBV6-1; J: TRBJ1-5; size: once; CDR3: CASSETGVPSPNQPQHF; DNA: TGTGCCAGCAGCGAAACAGGGGTACCCTCTCCCAATCAGCCCCAGCATTTT
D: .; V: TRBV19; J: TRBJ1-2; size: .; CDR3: CAGVGQIGGYTF; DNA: TGTGCCGGTGTCGGACAGATTGGCGGCTACACCTTC
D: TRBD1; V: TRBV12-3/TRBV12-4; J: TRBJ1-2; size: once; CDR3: CATRDRGRDTF; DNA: TGTGCCACCCGGGACAGGGGTAGGGACACCTTC
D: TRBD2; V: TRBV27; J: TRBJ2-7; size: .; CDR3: CASRGLAMGEQYF; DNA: TGTGCCAGCAGGGGACTAGCGATGGGCGAGCAGTACTTC
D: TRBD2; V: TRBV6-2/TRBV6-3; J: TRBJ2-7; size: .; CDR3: CASSNPSGTRYEQYF; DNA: TGTGCCAGCAGTAATCCTAGCGGCACACGTTACGAGCAGTACTTC
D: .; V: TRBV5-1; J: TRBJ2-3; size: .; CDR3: CASSLANIGADTQYF; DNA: TGCGCCAGCAGCTTGGCCAACATCGGGGCAGATACGCAGTATTTT